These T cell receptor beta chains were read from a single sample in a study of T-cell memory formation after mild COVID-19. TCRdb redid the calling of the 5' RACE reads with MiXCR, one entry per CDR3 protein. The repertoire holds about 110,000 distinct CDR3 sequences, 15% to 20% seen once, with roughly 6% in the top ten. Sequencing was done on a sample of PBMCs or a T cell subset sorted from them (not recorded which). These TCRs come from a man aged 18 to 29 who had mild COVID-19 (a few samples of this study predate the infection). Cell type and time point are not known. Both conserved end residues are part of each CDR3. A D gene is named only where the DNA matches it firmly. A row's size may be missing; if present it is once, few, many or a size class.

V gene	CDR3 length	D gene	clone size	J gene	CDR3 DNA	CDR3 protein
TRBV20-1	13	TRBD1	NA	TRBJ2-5	TGCAGTGCAGCACAGGGGACAGAAGAGACCCAGTACTTC	CSAAQGTEETQYF
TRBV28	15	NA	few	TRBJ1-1	TGTGCCAGCAGTCCCCCCAGGGTGATGAACACTGAAGCTTTCTTT	CASSPPRVMNTEAFF
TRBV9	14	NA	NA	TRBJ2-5	TGTGCCAGCAGCCCGGGGCAGACACAAGAGACCCAGTACTTC	CASSPGQTQETQYF
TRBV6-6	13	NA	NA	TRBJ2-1	TGTGCCAGCAGTGTTTCTTTAGGGAATGAGCAGTTCTTC	CASSVSLGNEQFF
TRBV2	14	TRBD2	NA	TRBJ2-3	TGTGCCAGCTCTCCTAGCGGGGTAGGGCGTACGCAGTATTTT	CASSPSGVGRTQYF
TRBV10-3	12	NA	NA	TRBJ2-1	TGTGCCATCAGGGGGAGCAACGATGAGCAGTTCTTC	CAIRGSNDEQFF
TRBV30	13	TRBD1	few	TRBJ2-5	TGTGCCTGGGACAGGGGCTCGGGGGAGACCCAGTACTTC	CAWDRGSGETQYF
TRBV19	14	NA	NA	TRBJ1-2	TGTGCCAGTTCGGAATCGGTCGGGATGTATGGCTACACCTTC	CASSESVGMYGYTF
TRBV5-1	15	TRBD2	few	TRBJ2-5	TGCGCCAGCAGCTTGGACGGGACTACCGAAGAGACCCAGTACTTC	CASSLDGTTEETQYF
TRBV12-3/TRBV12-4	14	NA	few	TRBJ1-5	TGTGCCAGCAGTCCCCAGGGGACGGATCAGCCCCAGCATTTT	CASSPQGTDQPQHF
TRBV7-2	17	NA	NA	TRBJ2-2	TGTGCCAGCAGCTTAGCGATGACAGGACTGACCACCGGGGAGCTGTTTTTT	CASSLAMTGLTTGELFF
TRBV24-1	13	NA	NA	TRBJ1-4	TGTGCCAGCTCACAGGGAAATTCACGGAAACTGTTTTTT	CASSQGNSRKLFF
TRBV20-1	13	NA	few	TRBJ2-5	TGCAGTGCGGGAATGGACCGGCAAGAGACCCAGTACTTC	CSAGMDRQETQYF
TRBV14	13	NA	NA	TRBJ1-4	TGTGCCAGCCAGAGGGGAGAAGATGAAAAACTGTTTTTT	CASQRGEDEKLFF
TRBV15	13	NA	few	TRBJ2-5	TGTGCCATCGCCCGGAGAGGTGAAGAGACCCAGTACTTC	CAIARRGEETQYF
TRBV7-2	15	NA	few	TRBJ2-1	TGTGCCAGCAGCTTAGTTGAATGGACATTCAATGAGCAGTTCTTC	CASSLVEWTFNEQFF
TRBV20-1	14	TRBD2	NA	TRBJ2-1	TGCAGTGCCCGTCGGCTAGCGGGGGGCAATGAGCAGTTCTTC	CSARRLAGGNEQFF
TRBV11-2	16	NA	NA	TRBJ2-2	TGTGCCAGCAGCCCAACCCTGGAGGGGTGGGGCGGGGAGCTGTTTTTT	CASSPTLEGWGGELFF
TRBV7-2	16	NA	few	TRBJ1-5	TGTGCCAGCAGCTCCGCTCTAGGGGGAAGGGGACAGCCCCAGCATTTT	CASSSALGGRGQPQHF
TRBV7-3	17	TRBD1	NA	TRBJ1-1	TGTGCCAGCAGCTTAACTCAAACAGGGGGCGGATATGGTGAAGCTTTCTTT	CASSLTQTGGGYGEAFF
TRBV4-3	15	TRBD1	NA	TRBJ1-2	TGCGCCAGCAGGCCCATGCTCCAGGGGGGGTATGGCTACACCTTC	CASRPMLQGGYGYTF
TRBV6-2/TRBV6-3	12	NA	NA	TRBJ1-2	TGTGCCAGCAACGCCCGATACTATGGCTACACCTTC	CASNARYYGYTF
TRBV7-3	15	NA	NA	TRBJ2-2	TGTGCCAGCAGCACAGGGACCCCGAACACCGGGGAGCTGTTTTTT	CASSTGTPNTGELFF
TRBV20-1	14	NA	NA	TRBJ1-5	TGCAGTGCTCAGCCGGGGACCCCCAAACAGCCCCAGCATTTT	CSAQPGTPKQPQHF
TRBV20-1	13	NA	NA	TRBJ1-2	TGCAGTGCTAGAGAGGCTCTTAACTATGGCTACACCTTC	CSAREALNYGYTF